One and the same sample provided the 23 T cell receptor beta chains below, sequenced in a study of blood T cells in healthy people across ages. A second PCR, run for about 7 to 11 cycles, used a sample-barcoded 5' primer plus a J-beta primer mix. One entry per CDR3 protein results from TCRdb running MiXCR on the 5' RACE reads. This repertoire shows some 1.5 million distinct CDR3 sequences, approximately 43% found once; its top ten account for roughly 3.7%. The sample taken for sequencing was blood. These receptor sequences come from a woman aged 18 to 35 in good health.

J is TRBJ2-1 and V is TRBV7-3; D ambiguous. V lost 0 bases and J 0 bases, leaving 9 bases between the germline ends. Germline lookup yields CDR1 SGHTA and CDR2 FQGTGA. The CDR3 sequence is 16 residues long. Here the CDR3 reads CASSLTSVSSYNEQFF. CDR3 nucleotide sequence: TGTGCCAGCAGCTTAACGTCGGTGAGCTCCTACAATGAGCAGTTCTTC. Full variable domain (outside the CDR3, taken from reference TRBV7-3 and TRBJ2-1): GAGVSQTPSNKVTEKGKYVELRCDPISGHTALYWYRQSLGQGPEFLIYFQGTGAADDSGLPNDRFFAVRPEGSVSTLKIQRTERGDSAVYLCASSLTSVSSYNEQFFGPGTRLTVL.

This clonotype showed up just a few times. This sequence joins TRBV19 and TRBJ2-3; D unresolved. Trimming took off 4 bases at V and 2 bases at J, with 16 bases between the two ends. CDR1 and CDR2 (germline): LNHDA, SQIVND (reference sequence). This CDR3 spans 16 amino acids. The CDR3 region is CASSRSTGFPTDTQYF. The CDR3 nucleotides read TGTGCCAGTAGTAGATCAACCGGGTTTCCCACAGATACGCAGTATTTT.

The genes are TRBV20-1 and TRBJ1-1; unclear D gene. This CDR3 region has 12 residues. Trimming pared 6 bases from V and 5 bases from J, leaving 13 bases between. CDR1 and CDR2 from the germline V gene are DFQATT and SNEGSKA (reference sequence). DNA for the CDR3: TGCAGTGCCACTCGAACAGATACTGAAGCTTTCTTT. Translating it yields CSATRTDTEAFF.

This chain links TRBV12-3 or TRBV12-4 with TRBJ2-5; 11 positions match TRBD2. This CDR3 is 17 amino acids long. After removal of 3 bases from V and 2 bases from J, the junction contained 8 bases not matched to a gene. CDR3 bases: TGTGCCAGCAGTTTTTCGCGCCTAGCGGGGGGACAAGAGACCCAGTACTTC. It yields the protein CASSFSRLAGGQETQYF.

The chain is built from TRBV4-3 and TRBJ2-1; 11 positions agree with TRBD2. CDR3 size: 17 residues. V shed 0 bases and J 7 bases; nucleotides not matched to a gene: 8. The V gene's germline CDR1 is LGHNA and CDR2 YSLEER. This CDR3 is CASSQEFGTSGRNEQFF. The CDR3 bases are TGCGCCAGCAGCCAAGAGTTCGGGACTAGCGGTCGGAATGAGCAGTTCTTC.

This rearrangement joins TRBV7-2 to TRBJ2-4, with 7 bases aligning to TRBD1. CDR3 length equals 15 residues. Trimming at V came to 1 base and at J to 6 bases, leaving 6 bases not matched to a gene. Germline V gene lookup returns CDR1 SGHTA and CDR2 FQGNSA. This chain's CDR3 is CASSLGAGGINIQYF. The CDR3 bases are TGTGCCAGCAGCTTAGGGGCAGGGGGAATAAACATTCAGTACTTC.

The chain links TRBV7-2 to TRBJ1-1; D is unclear. CDR3 length: 12 amino acids. Germline V lookup: CDR1 SGHTA, CDR2 FQGNSA. V shed 2 bases and J shed 8 bases, with 9 bases lying between them. The CDR3 loop is CASSLSGLEAFF. The CDR3 bases are TGTGCCAGCAGCTTATCCGGGCTGGAAGCTTTCTTT.

The DNA of the CDR3 is TGCGCCAGCAGCCCGAACCAGGGGCTAGATCAGCCCCAGCATTTT. It specifies CASSPNQGLDQPQHF. This chain connects TRBV4-3 to TRBJ1-5; tentative D call: TRBD1 (6 bases). Germline values: CDR1 LGHNA, CDR2 YSLEER. This CDR3 contains 15 residues. Trimming shortened V by 4 bases and J by 5 bases, and 15 bases separated the two germline ends.

This sequence joins TRBV28 and TRBJ2-7, with D possibly being TRBD1 (6 bases). The CDR3 covers 14 residues. From germline, CDR1 is MDHEN and CDR2 SYDVKM. V dropped 6 bases and J dropped 2 bases, with 14 bases sitting between them. CDR3 nucleotide sequence: TGTGCCAGCAGGCTGACCGGGACACCCTACGAGCAGTACTTC. Amino acids: CASRLTGTPYEQYF.

A word on this clonotype: The junction departs from the called germline gene at one end, perhaps through a read error. This rearrangement joins TRBV20-1 to TRBJ2-5; D might be TRBD1 (5 bases). CDR3 length: 13 residues. Germline CDR1 is DFQATT and CDR2 is SNEGSKA (reference sequence). In DNA form, the CDR3 reads TGCAGTGCAAGAGCCAGGGCTTACAATGAGCAGTACTTC. Translated, it gives CSARARAYNEQYF.

The chain carries TRBV10-3 and TRBJ2-7; the D gene is possibly TRBD1 (6 bases). The CDR3 consists of 14 residues. Germline values: CDR1 ENHRY, CDR2 SYGVKD. V shed 2 bases and J shed 1 base, with 9 bases lying between them. Written as DNA, the CDR3 is TGTGCCATCAGTGAGACCACAGGGTCCTACGAGCAGTACTTC. Its translation: CAISETTGSYEQYF.

This clonotype was detected only a few times. This chain links TRBV7-2 with TRBJ1-2; D is perhaps TRBD1 (6 bases). V was pared by 1 base and J by 2 bases, with 14 bases between. This CDR3 is 16 amino acids long. Germline CDR1 and CDR2: SGHTA and FQGNSA. CDR3 loop: CASSLVAGAANYGYTF. CDR3 nucleotide sequence: TGTGCCAGCAGCTTAGTAGCAGGGGCCGCAAACTATGGCTACACCTTC.

The genes are TRBV12-3 or TRBV12-4 and TRBJ2-5; 9 bases fit TRBD2. This CDR3 region has 15 residues. Trimming took 5 bases from V and 5 from J; bases not matched to a gene: 9. In DNA form, the CDR3 reads TGTGCCAGCAGTGTCTCAGCGGGAGGTAGGGAGACCCAGTACTTC. This translates into CASSVSAGGRETQYF.

The J gene is TRBJ2-5, the V gene TRBV9, with TRBD2 identical over 10 bases. After removal of 1 base from V and 11 bases from J, the junction contained 11 bases not matched to a gene. Per germline, CDR1 SGDLS and CDR2 YYNGEE. The CDR3 is 15 amino acids. The DNA for the CDR3 is TGTGCCAGCAGCGTAAGAAGCGGGGGGGTTGGGGAGCAGTACTTC. Amino acid sequence: CASSVRSGGVGEQYF.

This chain uses TRBV19 with TRBJ2-3; 7 bases are a match to TRBD2. The junction had 5 bases not matched to a gene; V was cut back by 3 bases and J by 11 bases. Germline V gene lookup returns CDR1 LNHDA and CDR2 SQIVND (reference sequence). The length of the CDR3 is 12 residues. Here the CDR3 DNA reads TGTGCCAGTAGTATCCAAGCGGGACGGCAGTATTTT. Translating gives CASSIQAGRQYF.

The chain couples TRBV7-6 to TRBJ2-3; 11 positions match TRBD2. The J segment lost 13 bases and the V segment lost 0 bases, leaving 9 bases of the junction unmatched. Germline lookup yields CDR1 SGHVS and CDR2 FNYEAQ. The CDR3 loop spans 15 amino acids. CDR3 bases: TGTGCCAGCAGCTTAGCCGGGCTAGCGGGGGGCCTGGAGTATTTT. Translation gives CASSLAGLAGGLEYF.

This clonotype was picked up a small number of times. The chain links TRBV29-1 to TRBJ1-1; a weak D match, TRBD1 (5 bases). V lost 4 bases, J lost 2 bases, and 14 bases lay in between. This CDR3 region has 14 residues. Looked up from germline, CDR1 is SQVTM and CDR2 is ANQGSEA. The CDR3 region is CSVVGRQGNTEAFF. The CDR3 region has the DNA TGCAGCGTTGTGGGCCGGCAGGGTAACACTGAAGCTTTCTTT. Full variable domain (outside the CDR3, taken from reference TRBV29-1 and TRBJ1-1): SAVISQKPSRDICQRGTSLTIQCQVDSQVTMMFWYRQQPGQSLTLIATANQGSEATYESGFVIDKFPISRPNLTFSTLTVSNMSPEDSSIYLCSVVGRQGNTEAFFGQGTRLTVV.

The J gene is TRBJ2-7, the V gene TRBV12-3 or TRBV12-4, with TRBD2 matching over 9 bases. V shed 1 base, J shed 10 bases, and the junction held 5 bases outside the gene matches. The CDR3 length is 13 residues. The CDR3 coding sequence is TGTGCCAGCAGTTTAGGCGGGGGGGCGTCCCAGTACTTC. Amino acid sequence: CASSLGGGASQYF.

Many counts were recorded for this clonotype. The gene calls are TRBV20-1 and TRBJ1-6, with 7 bases that match TRBD1. CDR3 length equals 15 residues. CDR1 is DFQATT and CDR2 is SNEGSKA in the germline V gene (reference sequence). V trimming: 6 bases; J trimming: 9 bases; junction bases outside the gene matches: 14. DNA for the CDR3: TGCAGTGCCCTACGACAGGGCATGGAGAGTTCACCCCTCCACTTT. Amino acid sequence: CSALRQGMESSPLHF.

The V gene is TRBV6-5, the J gene TRBJ2-7, with TRBD2 identical over 7 bases. The CDR3 runs to 15 residues. CDR1 is MNHEY and CDR2 is SVGAGI in the germline V gene. After removal of 5 bases from V and 0 bases from J, the junction contained 7 bases not matched to a gene. CDR3 in amino acids: CASSRSREGSYEQYF. CDR3 nucleotide sequence: TGTGCCAGCAGTAGAAGCAGGGAGGGCTCCTACGAGCAGTACTTC.

The J gene is TRBJ1-1, the V gene TRBV2; TRBD1 matches 7 bases. Germline loops: CDR1 SNHLY, CDR2 FYNNEI. Trimming cost V 6 bases and J 0 bases; bases outside gene matches: 7. The CDR3 extends over 15 amino acids. CDR3: CASSSQGGLNTEAFF. CDR3 coding DNA: TGTGCCAGCAGCTCTCAGGGGGGTCTGAACACTGAAGCTTTCTTT.

This clonotype was detected once. The genes are TRBV6-5 and TRBJ2-7, with a possible D match to TRBD1 (5 bases). The CDR3 has 13 residues. Trimming took 5 bases from V and 4 from J, leaving 12 bases between them. Germline lookup yields CDR1 MNHEY and CDR2 SVGAGI. CDR3 bases: TGTGCCAGCAGTGACAGAGTGGCTTACGAGCAGTACTTC. It yields the protein CASSDRVAYEQYF.

This sequence joins TRBV7-2 and TRBJ1-2; the D is unclear. Germline values: CDR1 SGHTA, CDR2 FQGNSA. V was clipped by 5 bases and J by 3 bases, with 16 bases between them. The CDR3 extends over 15 amino acids. CDR3 sequence: CASSPPARDYYGYTF. CDR3 bases: TGTGCCAGCAGCCCGCCCGCCCGGGATTACTATGGCTACACCTTC.